A selection of T cell receptor beta chains follows, all from one sample in a study of blood T cell repertoires in COVID-19. The protocol was immunoSEQ multiplex PCR, while the TCRdb copy is restricted to in-frame clones and leaves out a portion. The sample yields approximately 28,000 clones, about 76% seen once. The sequenced sample consisted of peripheral blood. The receptors shown here come from a man at least 80 years old with active or convalescent COVID-19. Both conserved end residues are part of each CDR3. Fields, in order: D gene, clone size, J gene, V gene, CDR3 protein, CDR3 DNA. A D gene is named only where the DNA matches it firmly. Expanded clones are given a class, and other clones once, few, many or no size at all.

d_gene: TRBD1
abundance: .
j_gene: TRBJ2-2
v_gene: TRBV6-5
CDR3aa: CASSSRQGGTGELFF
CDR3nt: TGTGCCAGCAGTTCGCGACAGGGCGGAACCGGGGAGCTGTTTTTT

d_gene: .
abundance: .
j_gene: TRBJ2-1
v_gene: TRBV19
CDR3aa: CASTTGWRNEQFF
CDR3nt: TGTGCCAGTACCACCGGTTGGAGGAATGAGCAGTTCTTC

d_gene: .
abundance: .
j_gene: TRBJ1-5
v_gene: TRBV5-8
CDR3aa: CASSLGSGNFDQPQHF
CDR3nt: TGTGCCAGCAGCTTGGGATCGGGGAATTTCGATCAGCCCCAGCATTTT

d_gene: TRBD1
abundance: .
j_gene: TRBJ1-2
v_gene: TRBV18
CDR3aa: CASSPPEGALENGYTF
CDR3nt: TGTGCCAGCTCTCCCCCGGAGGGGGCTCTAGAGAATGGCTACACCTTC

d_gene: TRBD1
abundance: .
j_gene: TRBJ2-1
v_gene: TRBV29-1
CDR3aa: CSVGQGSSYNEQFF
CDR3nt: TGCAGCGTCGGACAGGGGAGCTCCTACAATGAGCAGTTCTTC

d_gene: TRBD1
abundance: .
j_gene: TRBJ1-1
v_gene: TRBV4-3
CDR3aa: CASSGRQGALAEAFF
CDR3nt: TGCGCCAGCAGCGGCCGACAGGGGGCTCTGGCTGAAGCTTTCTTT

d_gene: TRBD2
abundance: .
j_gene: TRBJ2-3
v_gene: TRBV7-2
CDR3aa: CASSLAWAGGTDTQYF
CDR3nt: TGTGCCAGCAGCTTAGCGTGGGCGGGAGGGACAGATACGCAGTATTTT

d_gene: .
abundance: .
j_gene: TRBJ1-2
v_gene: TRBV4-2
CDR3aa: CASSRTRTGTNGYTF
CDR3nt: TGTGCCAGCAGCCGTACCCGAACCGGGACAAATGGCTACACCTTC

d_gene: .
abundance: .
j_gene: TRBJ2-3
v_gene: TRBV7-3
CDR3aa: CASSLRLQGSDTQYF
CDR3nt: TGTGCCAGCAGCTTAAGGCTCCAGGGGTCAGATACGCAGTATTTT

d_gene: TRBD1
abundance: .
j_gene: TRBJ1-6
v_gene: TRBV6-2/TRBV6-3
CDR3aa: CASSYLQGENSPLHF
CDR3nt: TGTGCCAGCAGTTACCTCCAGGGGGAAAATTCACCCCTCCACTTT

d_gene: .
abundance: once
j_gene: TRBJ2-1
v_gene: TRBV5-1
CDR3aa: CASSLGTIFGNEQFF
CDR3nt: TGCGCCAGCAGCTTGGGGACTATCTTCGGCAATGAGCAGTTCTTC

d_gene: TRBD1
abundance: .
j_gene: TRBJ2-7
v_gene: TRBV6-5
CDR3aa: CASRVQGTPSEYF
CDR3nt: TGTGCCAGCAGAGTACAGGGGACCCCAAGCGAGTACTTC

d_gene: TRBD1
abundance: .
j_gene: TRBJ2-6
v_gene: TRBV10-3
CDR3aa: CAISDPGQGDQSGANVLTF
CDR3nt: TGTGCCATCAGTGACCCGGGACAGGGCGATCAATCTGGGGCCAACGTCCTGACTTTC

d_gene: .
abundance: few
j_gene: TRBJ2-3
v_gene: TRBV19
CDR3aa: CASTRSGGADTQYF
CDR3nt: TGTGCCAGTACCCGTAGCGGAGGGGCAGATACGCAGTATTTT

d_gene: .
abundance: .
j_gene: TRBJ1-5
v_gene: TRBV6-5
CDR3aa: CASSYSGFNQPQHF
CDR3nt: TGTGCCAGCAGTTATTCGGGTTTCAATCAGCCCCAGCATTTT

d_gene: .
abundance: .
j_gene: TRBJ2-1
v_gene: TRBV5-1
CDR3aa: CASSLVINNEQFF
CDR3nt: TGCGCCAGCAGCTTGGTTATTAACAATGAGCAGTTCTTC

d_gene: .
abundance: .
j_gene: TRBJ2-7
v_gene: TRBV4-3
CDR3aa: CASSQDRRLRNYEQYF
CDR3nt: TGCGCCAGCAGCCAAGATCGGCGCCTGCGGAACTACGAGCAGTACTTC

d_gene: .
abundance: .
j_gene: TRBJ2-1
v_gene: TRBV5-5
CDR3aa: CASNPGQTVYNEQFF
CDR3nt: TGTGCCAGCAACCCCGGACAGACCGTCTACAATGAGCAGTTCTTC

d_gene: .
abundance: .
j_gene: TRBJ2-7
v_gene: TRBV28
CDR3aa: CASSRITGGGEQYF
CDR3nt: TGTGCCAGCAGTCGGATCACAGGGGGGGGCGAGCAGTACTTC

d_gene: .
abundance: .
j_gene: TRBJ2-6
v_gene: TRBV27
CDR3aa: CASSFNYFSGANVLTF
CDR3nt: TGTGCCAGCAGTTTTAACTACTTCTCTGGGGCCAACGTCCTGACTTTC

d_gene: .
abundance: .
j_gene: TRBJ1-4
v_gene: TRBV4-1
CDR3aa: CASSQGVWSEKLFF
CDR3nt: TGCGCCAGCAGCCAAGGAGTTTGGTCTGAAAAACTGTTTTTT

d_gene: .
abundance: .
j_gene: TRBJ2-3
v_gene: TRBV6-4
CDR3aa: CASSDSAGITDTQYF
CDR3nt: TGTGCCAGCAGTGACTCGGCAGGAATCACAGATACGCAGTATTTT

d_gene: TRBD2
abundance: few
j_gene: TRBJ2-5
v_gene: TRBV28
CDR3aa: CASSSAGGPQETQYF
CDR3nt: TGTGCCAGCAGTTCTGCGGGAGGTCCTCAAGAGACCCAGTACTTC

d_gene: TRBD1
abundance: few
j_gene: TRBJ1-1
v_gene: TRBV6-5
CDR3aa: CASSKRDRYGEAFF
CDR3nt: TGTGCCAGCAGTAAGCGGGACAGGTACGGTGAAGCTTTCTTT

d_gene: TRBD1
abundance: .
j_gene: TRBJ1-1
v_gene: TRBV6-4
CDR3aa: CASKKNRDSDTEAFF
CDR3nt: TGTGCCAGCAAGAAAAATCGGGACAGCGACACTGAAGCTTTCTTT

d_gene: TRBD2
abundance: .
j_gene: TRBJ2-1
v_gene: TRBV5-8
CDR3aa: CASSLGLAGGGEQFF
CDR3nt: TGTGCCAGCAGCTTGGGGCTAGCGGGAGGCGGTGAGCAGTTCTTC

d_gene: TRBD1
abundance: .
j_gene: TRBJ1-1
v_gene: TRBV6-5
CDR3aa: CASNNRGRTEAFF
CDR3nt: TGTGCCAGCAACAACAGGGGGCGGACTGAAGCTTTCTTT

d_gene: TRBD1
abundance: .
j_gene: TRBJ1-3
v_gene: TRBV6-6
CDR3aa: CASRPGQGFRTIYF
CDR3nt: TGTGCCAGCAGACCGGGACAGGGTTTTCGCACCATATATTTT

d_gene: TRBD2
abundance: .
j_gene: TRBJ2-1
v_gene: TRBV4-1
CDR3aa: CASSQDPRLAGGIDEQFF
CDR3nt: TGCGCCAGCAGCCAAGATCCCCGACTAGCGGGGGGGATCGATGAGCAGTTCTTC

d_gene: .
abundance: .
j_gene: TRBJ1-1
v_gene: TRBV28
CDR3aa: CASSSPQGAFF
CDR3nt: TGTGCCAGCAGTTCCCCCCAGGGGGCTTTCTTT

d_gene: TRBD1
abundance: .
j_gene: TRBJ1-1
v_gene: TRBV6-5
CDR3aa: CASSEDRPNTEAFF
CDR3nt: TGTGCCAGCAGCGAGGACAGGCCAAACACTGAAGCTTTCTTT

d_gene: .
abundance: .
j_gene: TRBJ2-1
v_gene: TRBV4-3
CDR3aa: CASSQQDITYNEQFF
CDR3nt: TGCGCCAGCAGCCAACAGGACATTACCTACAATGAGCAGTTCTTC

d_gene: .
abundance: .
j_gene: TRBJ1-5
v_gene: TRBV3-1/TRBV3-2
CDR3aa: CASSHAGVNQPQHF
CDR3nt: TGTGCCAGCAGCCACGCGGGGGTCAATCAGCCCCAGCATTTT

d_gene: TRBD1
abundance: once
j_gene: TRBJ1-6
v_gene: TRBV5-4
CDR3aa: CASSRQGGNSPLHF
CDR3nt: TGTGCCAGCAGCCGACAGGGTGGGAATTCACCCCTCCACTTT

d_gene: TRBD1
abundance: .
j_gene: TRBJ2-1
v_gene: TRBV29-1
CDR3aa: CSVAHGTGYNEQFF
CDR3nt: TGCAGCGTTGCCCACGGGACAGGTTACAATGAGCAGTTCTTC

d_gene: .
abundance: .
j_gene: TRBJ1-2
v_gene: TRBV7-6
CDR3aa: CASSLAAAGSTGGGYTF
CDR3nt: TGTGCCAGCAGCTTAGCCGCTGCAGGGTCCACCGGCGGAGGCTACACCTTC

d_gene: TRBD1
abundance: .
j_gene: TRBJ1-4
v_gene: TRBV5-8
CDR3aa: CASRVGQGIREKLFF
CDR3nt: TGTGCCAGCAGGGTCGGACAGGGGATCAGGGAAAAACTGTTTTTT

d_gene: .
abundance: .
j_gene: TRBJ2-7
v_gene: TRBV27
CDR3aa: CASRQGPNYEQYF
CDR3nt: TGTGCCAGCAGACAGGGTCCTAACTACGAGCAGTACTTC

d_gene: .
abundance: .
j_gene: TRBJ2-7
v_gene: TRBV16
CDR3aa: CASSQFPWASSYEQYF
CDR3nt: TGTGCCAGCAGCCAATTCCCGTGGGCAAGTTCCTACGAGCAGTACTTC

d_gene: TRBD2
abundance: .
j_gene: TRBJ2-5
v_gene: TRBV11-2
CDR3aa: CASNIGLAGGVGETQYF
CDR3nt: TGTGCCAGCAACATAGGACTAGCGGGAGGGGTTGGAGAGACCCAGTACTTC

d_gene: .
abundance: .
j_gene: TRBJ1-6
v_gene: TRBV7-9
CDR3aa: CASRMDSRYSPLHF
CDR3nt: TGTGCCAGCAGGATGGACAGCCGCTATTCACCCCTCCACTTT

d_gene: TRBD2
abundance: few
j_gene: TRBJ2-7
v_gene: TRBV7-2
CDR3aa: CASSLGGSEQYF
CDR3nt: TGTGCCAGCAGCTTGGGGGGGAGCGAGCAGTACTTC

d_gene: .
abundance: .
j_gene: TRBJ1-1
v_gene: TRBV7-2
CDR3aa: CASSPKVWAPMNTEAFF
CDR3nt: TGTGCCAGCAGCCCCAAGGTTTGGGCCCCTATGAACACTGAAGCTTTCTTT

d_gene: .
abundance: .
j_gene: TRBJ1-3
v_gene: TRBV15
CDR3aa: CATSRYRVNSGNTIYF
CDR3nt: TGTGCCACCAGCAGATACAGGGTCAACTCTGGAAACACCATATATTTT

d_gene: .
abundance: .
j_gene: TRBJ1-2
v_gene: TRBV28
CDR3aa: CASSFISNYGYTF
CDR3nt: TGTGCCAGCAGTTTCATCAGTAACTATGGCTACACCTTC

d_gene: TRBD1
abundance: .
j_gene: TRBJ1-2
v_gene: TRBV18
CDR3aa: CASSPAGQDDYGYTF
CDR3nt: TGTGCCAGCTCCCCTGCCGGACAGGACGACTATGGCTACACCTTC

d_gene: .
abundance: .
j_gene: TRBJ2-7
v_gene: TRBV6-6
CDR3aa: CASSSQFYEQYF
CDR3nt: TGTGCCAGCAGTTCCCAGTTCTACGAGCAGTACTTC

d_gene: TRBD2
abundance: .
j_gene: TRBJ2-3
v_gene: TRBV7-8
CDR3aa: CASSPGTSGNPSTDTQYF
CDR3nt: TGTGCCAGCAGCCCCGGGACTAGCGGAAATCCTAGCACAGATACGCAGTATTTT

d_gene: TRBD2
abundance: .
j_gene: TRBJ2-1
v_gene: TRBV7-2
CDR3aa: CASSPRTRYNEQFF
CDR3nt: TGTGCCAGCAGCCCGCGGACTAGATACAATGAGCAGTTCTTC

d_gene: .
abundance: .
j_gene: TRBJ2-2
v_gene: TRBV13
CDR3aa: CASSPFRDLSTGELFF
CDR3nt: TGTGCCAGCAGCCCTTTTCGGGACTTGAGCACCGGGGAGCTGTTTTTT

d_gene: .
abundance: few
j_gene: TRBJ2-7
v_gene: TRBV2
CDR3aa: CASRKDNHYEQYF
CDR3nt: TGTGCCAGCAGGAAGGACAACCACTACGAGCAGTACTTC

d_gene: TRBD2
abundance: .
j_gene: TRBJ2-1
v_gene: TRBV19
CDR3aa: CASSSPQGGGGNEQFF
CDR3nt: TGTGCCAGTAGTAGCCCCCAGGGCGGGGGGGGTAATGAGCAGTTCTTC

d_gene: .
abundance: .
j_gene: TRBJ1-2
v_gene: TRBV5-4
CDR3aa: CASSLEQSSYGYTF
CDR3nt: TGTGCCAGCAGCTTGGAACAGTCCTCCTATGGCTACACCTTC